This TCR beta chain was captured by sequencing in a study of early T cells in non-severe SARS-CoV-2 infection. Whole-study context: Sequencing of bulk RNA from unsorted whole blood was done, without chain pairing. General study findings and limits: Sequences matched to VDJdb favored anti-spike CD8 responses, while private and CD4 specificities were missed.

Individual cDNA molecules received unique molecular identifiers during library preparation. TCRdb called the 5' RACE reads again in MiXCR, with one record for every CDR3 protein. The data show tens of thousands of distinct CDR3 sequences, approximately 12% seen once. On this clonotype itself: Its target is not known.

CDR1 is MNHEY, CDR2 SVGAGI, per germline. Losses at the gene ends were 4 bases for V and 0 bases for J; bases not matched to a gene: 10. CDR3 length: 17 residues. The gene calls are TRBV6-5 and TRBJ2-7; 9 positions match TRBD1. The TCR originated in an adult who was a healthcare worker with PCR-confirmed SARS-CoV-2 infection or an uninfected control (not recorded which). What was sequenced was whole blood. The CDR3 loop is CASSWDRDARSSYEQYF. DNA for the CDR3: TGTGCCAGCAGTTGGGACAGGGATGCTAGGAGCTCCTACGAGCAGTACTTC.